This T cell receptor (beta chain) is from a study of shared clonotypes between healthy human individuals. Overall study findings and caveats: Estimated richness was generally greater in naive than memory subsets.

The test was conducted at deep level. Using immunoSEQ multiplex PCR, the repertoire was profiled, and TCRdb retains in-frame clones only, with some absent. The table includes under 600,000 clones, less than 98% detected once. CDR3 length: 15 amino acids. Trimming removed 5 bases from V and 2 bases from J; junction bases left unmatched: 3. Per the germline V gene, CDR1 is MDHEN and CDR2 is SYDVKM. Details on this clone: The target antigen is unknown.

V and J are TRBV28 and TRBJ2-2, with 9 bases fitting TRBD2. This TCR came from a woman aged 25-40 years in good health. What was sequenced was naive CD4+ T cells sorted from blood. Subset denoted: CD45RA+ positively selected. Here the CDR3 reads CASSPGLANTGELFF. The CDR3 DNA is TGTGCCAGCAGTCCGGGACTAGCAAACACCGGGGAGCTGTTTTTT.